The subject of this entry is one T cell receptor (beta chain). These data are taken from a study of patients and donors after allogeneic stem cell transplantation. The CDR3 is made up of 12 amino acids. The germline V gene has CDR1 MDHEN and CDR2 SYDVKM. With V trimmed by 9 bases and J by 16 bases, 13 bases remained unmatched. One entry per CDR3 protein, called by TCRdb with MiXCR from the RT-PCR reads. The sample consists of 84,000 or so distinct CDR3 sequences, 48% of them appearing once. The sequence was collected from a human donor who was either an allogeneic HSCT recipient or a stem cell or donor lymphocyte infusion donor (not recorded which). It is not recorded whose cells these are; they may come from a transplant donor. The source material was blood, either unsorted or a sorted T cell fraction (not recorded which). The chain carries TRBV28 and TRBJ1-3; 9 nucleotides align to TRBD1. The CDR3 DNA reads TGTGCCAGTAGTATTACCGGGACAGGGTGGTATTTT. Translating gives CASSITGTGWYF. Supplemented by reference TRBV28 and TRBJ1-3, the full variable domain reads DVKVTQSSRYLVKRTGEKVFLECVQDMDHENMFWYRQDPGLGLRLIYFSYDVKMKEKGDIPEGYSVSREKKERFSLILESASTNQTSMYLCASSITGTGWYFGEGSWLTVV.